This T cell receptor (beta chain) derives from a study of cytomegalovirus exposure and HLA in healthy donors. Notes on the study in general: 15,000 to 20,000 TCR beta sequences were associated with HLA alleles at 0.05 false discovery rate in a later analysis. The listing of 160 or so TCR beta chains classed them as cytomegalovirus-associated.

Amplification used 60 Vbeta primers and 13 Jbeta primers. The assay was immunoSEQ multiplex PCR, and TCRdb's table has in-frame clones only and misses some. The sample gives a few hundred thousand clones, roughly 70% of which show up once; 1.8% is in the top ten. About this clone itself: Its target is unknown.

The sequenced sample was PBMCs. The clonotype was recovered from a woman aged 25 to 39 in good health and CMV-seronegative.

Here the CDR3 reads CASMGTGLSSSRNTGELFF. CDR3 DNA sequence: TGTGCCAGTATGGGGACAGGGCTTTCCTCCTCAAGGAACACCGGGGAGCTGTTTTTT. The chain uses TRBV19 and TRBJ2-2; the match to TRBD1 covers 9 bases. Germline lookup yields CDR1 LNHDA and CDR2 SQIVND (reference sequence). CDR3 size: 19 residues. With 7 bases clipped from V and 1 base from J, the junction kept 16 bases outside the gene matches. Together with reference TRBV19 and TRBJ2-2, the CDR3 gives the full variable domain: DGGITQSPKYLFRKEGQNVTLSCEQNLNHDAMYWYRQDPGQGLRLIYYSQIVNDFQKGDIAEGYSVSREKKESFPLTVTSAQKNPTAFYLCASMGTGLSSSRNTGELFFGEGSRLTVL.